This TCR beta chain was sequenced during a study of cytomegalovirus exposure and HLA in healthy donors listed by TCRdb under 2017. Regarding the complete study: In an earlier analysis of about 560 of the donors, under 300 Gb of sequence data and 117 million unique TCR beta sequences from roughly 180 million T cells were reported. A separate validation cohort of roughly 130 different subjects was used in addition to the 666-subject first cohort. The later analysis used no new phenotypic data to find candidate immune exposures, relying instead on TCR beta sequences and their occurrence across donors. Four or five DR-DQ haplotypes were handled as single units for association and clustering because linkage in the cohort was strong. The study profiled the T cell repertoires of 550 to 700 subjects by immunosequencing and related them to cytomegalovirus serostatus. Of the roughly 400 genotyped donors, approximately 83% fell in the genetic ancestry cluster associated with self-reported Caucasian donors. A later genetic analysis used genome-wide SNP genotypes for 398 of the 666 donors, treating that subset as a discovery cohort. Donor age, sex, ethnicity and CMV serostatus were compiled together with the repertoire data. All discovery cohort repertoires had been generated using a single sequencing platform. Class I and class II HLA loci were covered by the typing at four-digit resolution. An early release that covered about 600 HLA-typed donors contained approximately 300 gigabases of sequencing data and 85 million to 100 million unique TCR sequences. The aim of the study was to test whether cataloging public T cell receptors could identify signatures of past pathogen exposure. The study combined high-throughput TCR immunosequencing, statistical association of individual TCRs with disease status, and machine learning to predict cytomegalovirus infection status. A later analysis re-analyzed previously published TCR beta repertoires from approximately 670 donors and added high-resolution HLA genotyping to study TCR occurrence patterns. Typing coverage differed by locus: A, B, C, DRB1 and DQB1 were typed in roughly 620-630 donors, DQA1 in about 560, DPA1 in 600 to 610, and DPB1 in 472. Across approximately 420 genotyped donors of the cohort, an average of roughly 250,000 unique TCR beta nucleotide sequences per donor were sequenced, and around 20% of those sequences were non-productive. To decide whether each TCR beta V gene segment behaved as functional or pseudogenic, an earlier analysis of some 600 of the donors relied on high-throughput TCR beta sequencing.

The cohort was made up of 666 healthy bone marrow donors. At the time of sampling, every cohort member was nominally healthy, though immune exposures that went unrecorded were likely present. The donor tested CMV seronegative and was one of the 352 seronegative cohort members. A peripheral blood sample was provided by each donor, and peripheral blood mononuclear cells were used for TCR beta sequencing. The Qiagen DNeasy Blood Extraction Kit was used to extract genomic DNA from the blood cell samples. The research as a whole found: A cluster of highly shared sequence variants was judged likely to represent a technical artifact of the sequencing pipeline. In vitro tests confirmed that a few of the cytomegalovirus-associated TCR beta chains recognize cytomegalovirus antigens. Because the 87-base-pair reads could not distinguish some IMGT-functional V segments, including TRBV6-2 and TRBV6-3, those segments were excluded. Compared with the approximately 700-donor mean, donors in an Asian-associated ancestry cluster had fewer N-insertions in productive TCRs, according to a later genetic analysis. Several of the top co-occurrence clusters appeared to be linked to parvovirus B19, influenza, CMV and Epstein-Barr virus, according to a later analysis. Because some donors lacked HLA typing at each locus, the association tests relied only on the typed subset. V-gene and J-gene trimming of TCR beta chains was associated with a missense DCLRE1C variant in a later genetic analysis, and the association was replicated in an independent cohort. Compared with equally common non-associated chains, HLA-associated TCR beta chains in a later analysis were more clonally expanded and had lower generation probabilities. A further reported finding was that TCR beta sequences accurately predicted the HLA-A and HLA-B alleles for most subjects in the first cohort. Approximately 16 rarely observed V segments, including chromosome 9 orphons, were excluded from the earlier analysis of just under 600 of the donors because counts were too low. A total of around 150 TCR beta chains were listed by the study as associated with cytomegalovirus. In this cohort, only TCR beta chains were sequenced, and detectable features were limited by the absence of alpha or paired-chain data. Immune exposure information for the cohort was limited to CMV serostatus. In a later analysis, 16,951 TCR beta sequences were associated with specific HLA alleles at a false discovery rate of 0.05. The classifier was reported to diagnose cytomegalovirus status with high specificity and sensitivity in both the original and validation cohorts. Most TCR sequences were observed very rarely across donors, whereas some public TCRs were present in many individuals. Assigning TCR associations to individual alleles was difficult when HLA alleles, especially DR and DQ, strongly co-occurred. Linkage disequilibrium might explain the correlated functional status among segregating V segments, but an unknown experimental factor could not be excluded. In a later analysis, TCR association rates were found to vary across HLA loci, with the most associated TCRs seen for DRB1 alleles and the fewest for HLA-C alleles. The presence/absence analyses assumed that sequencing depth was roughly uniform across donors, and that assumption may not be true. According to a later analysis, most CMV-associated TCR beta chains appeared to be HLA-restricted, and the HLA associations seemed to be driven largely by CMV exposure. It was suggested by the authors that the approach could potentially be generalized to other disease states and immunological phenotypes. An earlier analysis of some 590 of the donors showed that most TCR beta V segments appeared in productive rearrangements either about 87% or about 30% of the time, which broadly matched IMGT annotations.

The library was produced with the immunoSEQ multiplex PCR assay. The multiplex PCR relied on a mix of 60 forward primers for TCR Vbeta segments and 13 reverse primers for TCR Jbeta segments. The CDR3 region of rearranged TCR beta genes was amplified from genomic DNA with a multiplex PCR assay. The amplified TCR beta libraries were sequenced on the Illumina HiSeq System as 87-base-pair reads. Per the original workflow: A later analysis counted about 80 million unique TCR beta chains across the 700 or so repertoires, and around 9.9 million of these chains were shared by at least two donors. To remove PCR and sequencing errors, raw reads were error-corrected and collapsed into unique sequences using a nearest-neighbor algorithm that merged closely related sequences. To assign V, D and J gene segments, CDR3 sequences were aligned to IMGT reference sequences. Each retained sequence needed at least a six-nucleotide match to both a V gene segment and a J gene segment. A rearrangement was called productive if the CDR3 had no stop codons and remained in frame with V and J, and every other rearrangement was called non-productive. CDR3 was defined by IMGT convention, running from the second conserved V-encoded cysteine to the conserved J-encoded phenylalanine. In an earlier analysis of 500 to 650 of the donors, sequences lacking an unambiguous match to a single V gene segment were excluded. In an earlier analysis of 500 to 750 of the donors, V segments were called functional above 56.7% productive rearrangements and were called segregating when the between-donor standard deviation exceeded 5%. A statistical classification framework was developed to diagnose cytomegalovirus status using the catalog of TCR beta chain sequences. V and J gene assignment, in a later analysis, came from comparing TCR nucleotide sequences with IMGT/GENE-DB human TR gene sequences. The TCRdist pipeline was used in a later analysis to assign CDR3 sequences and most-parsimonious VDJ recombination scenarios. A later analysis defined each TCR beta chain by its CDR3 amino acid sequence plus V-gene family, and excluded reads lacking a unique V-gene family. A later analysis removed several hundred highly shared, low-generation-probability nucleotide sequences to deal with suspected cross-contamination and a sequencing artifact. A later analysis calculated a clonal expansion index for each public chain from normalized within-repertoire ranks of inferred template counts. In a later analysis, generation probabilities were computed with a VDJ recombination model fitted to out-of-frame rearrangements, and the resulting probabilities were checked against IGoR. In a later analysis, TCR-TCR, TCR-HLA and TCR-CMV co-occurrence was scored with hypergeometric tests, and a repertoire-size bias correction was applied to TCR pairs. In a later analysis, false discovery rates were estimated by permuting HLA or CMV assignments 20 times. A later analysis grouped co-occurring TCRs with DBSCAN, adding TCRdist sequence similarity when clustering within HLA-allele-positive subsets. Repertoires with fewer than 30,000 or more than 120,000 public chains, plus five repertoires with anomalous nucleotide sharing, were excluded from co-occurrence clustering. TCRdb obtained this table from immuneACCESS and retained in-frame rearrangements with V and J assigned. These tables miss some clones; where compared with another copy, unresolved V genes account for less than half of the shortfall, and the remainder is unexplained. V, J and clone size are taken as reported in that table, and D and trimming were inferred from the DNA itself. Here the sample has tens of thousands of clones; about 85% occur a single time. Around 3% of the sample goes to the ten largest clones.

CDR1 and CDR2 are drawn from the germline V gene: MDHEN, SYDVKM. V was cut back by 7 bases and J by 9 bases, leaving a gap of 22 bases between them. Inclusive of the bounding cysteine and phenylalanine, the CDR3 is 16 residues long. The CDR3 DNA has 48 bases and is translated from base 1. Of note for this clone: Its antigen remains unidentified. There are no base qualities to consult, and no much larger clone falls within one base.

Rearrangement joined TRBV28 to TRBJ1-6; the D gene lacks a confident call. The sample consisted of PBMCs. This receptor was obtained from a man over 45 in good health and CMV-seronegative. The CDR3 region has the sequence CASKLGGSVGFSPLHF. In nucleotides, the sequence is TGTGCCAGCAAACTCGGCGGGTCCGTGGGCTTTTCACCCCTCCACTTT.